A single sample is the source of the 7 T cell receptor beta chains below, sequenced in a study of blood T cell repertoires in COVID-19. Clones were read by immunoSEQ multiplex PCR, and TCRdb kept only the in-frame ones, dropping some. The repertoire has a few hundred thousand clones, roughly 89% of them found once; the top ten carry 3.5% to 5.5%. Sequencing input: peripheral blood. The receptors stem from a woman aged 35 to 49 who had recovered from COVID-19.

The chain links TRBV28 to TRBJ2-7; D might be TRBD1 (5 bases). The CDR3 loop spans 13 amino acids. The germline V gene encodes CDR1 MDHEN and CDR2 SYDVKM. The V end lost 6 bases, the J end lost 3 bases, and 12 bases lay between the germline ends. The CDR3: CASSQGSRYEQYF. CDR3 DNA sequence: TGTGCCAGCAGCCAGGGCTCTCGCTACGAGCAGTACTTC. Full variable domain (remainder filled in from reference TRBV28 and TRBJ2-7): DVKVTQSSRYLVKRTGEKVFLECVQDMDHENMFWYRQDPGLGLRLIYFSYDVKMKEKGDIPEGYSVSREKKERFSLILESASTNQTSMYLCASSQGSRYEQYFGPGTRLTVT.

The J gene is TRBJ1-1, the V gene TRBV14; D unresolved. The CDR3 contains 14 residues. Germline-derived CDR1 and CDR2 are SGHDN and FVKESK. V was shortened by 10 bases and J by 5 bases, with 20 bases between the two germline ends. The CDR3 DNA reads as TGTGCCACCAAACTCTTGAGGGCGGGTACTGAAGCTTTCTTT. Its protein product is CATKLLRAGTEAFF.

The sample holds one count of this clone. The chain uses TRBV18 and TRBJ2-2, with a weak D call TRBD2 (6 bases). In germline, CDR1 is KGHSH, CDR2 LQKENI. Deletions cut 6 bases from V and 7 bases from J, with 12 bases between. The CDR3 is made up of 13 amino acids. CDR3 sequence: CASSGGTDGELFF. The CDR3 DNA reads TGTGCCAGCTCGGGCGGGACCGACGGGGAGCTGTTTTTT. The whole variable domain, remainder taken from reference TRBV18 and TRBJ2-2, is NAGVMQNPRHLVRRRGQEARLRCSPMKGHSHVYWYRQLPEEGLKFMVYLQKENIIDESGMPKERFSAEFPKEGPSILRIQQVVRGDSAAYFCASSGGTDGELFFGEGSRLTVL.

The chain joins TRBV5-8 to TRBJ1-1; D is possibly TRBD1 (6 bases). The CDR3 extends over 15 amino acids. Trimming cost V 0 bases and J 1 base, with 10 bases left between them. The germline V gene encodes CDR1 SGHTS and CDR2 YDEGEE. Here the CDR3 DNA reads TGTGCCAGCAGCTTGGGACAGGCGGCGAACACTGAAGCTTTCTTT. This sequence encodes CASSLGQAANTEAFF.

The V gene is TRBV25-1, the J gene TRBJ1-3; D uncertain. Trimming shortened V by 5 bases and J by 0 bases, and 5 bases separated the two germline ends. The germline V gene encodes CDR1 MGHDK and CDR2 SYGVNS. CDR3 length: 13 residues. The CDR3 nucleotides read TGTGCCAGCAGTCTACTCTCTGGAAACACCATATATTTT. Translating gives CASSLLSGNTIYF.

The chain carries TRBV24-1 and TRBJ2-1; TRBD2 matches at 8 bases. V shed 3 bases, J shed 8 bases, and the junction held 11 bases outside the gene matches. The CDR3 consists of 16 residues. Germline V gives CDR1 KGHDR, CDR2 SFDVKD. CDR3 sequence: CATSDPVAGPSHEQFF. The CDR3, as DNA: TGTGCCACCAGTGATCCCGTAGCGGGGCCGAGCCATGAGCAGTTCTTC.

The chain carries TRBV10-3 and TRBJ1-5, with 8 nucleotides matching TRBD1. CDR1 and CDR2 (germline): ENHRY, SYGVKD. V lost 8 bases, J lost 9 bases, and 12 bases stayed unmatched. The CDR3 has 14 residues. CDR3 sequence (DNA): TGTGCCATCGGGCAGGGGGCGAGTGGGGGGCCCCAGCATTTT. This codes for CAIGQGASGGPQHF.